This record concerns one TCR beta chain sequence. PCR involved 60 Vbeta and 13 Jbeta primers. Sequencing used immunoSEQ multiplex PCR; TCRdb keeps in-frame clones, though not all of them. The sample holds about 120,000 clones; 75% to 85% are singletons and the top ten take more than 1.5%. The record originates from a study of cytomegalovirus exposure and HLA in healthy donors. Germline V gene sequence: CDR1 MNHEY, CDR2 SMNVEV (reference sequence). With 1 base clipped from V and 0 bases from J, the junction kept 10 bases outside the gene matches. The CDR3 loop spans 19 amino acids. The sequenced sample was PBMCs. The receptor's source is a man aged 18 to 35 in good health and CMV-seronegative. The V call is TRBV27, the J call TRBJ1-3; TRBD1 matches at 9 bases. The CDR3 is CASSLYPPGTGPSGNTIYF. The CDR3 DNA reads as TGTGCCAGCAGTTTATACCCTCCCGGGACAGGGCCCTCTGGAAACACCATATATTTT.